The clone carrying this T cell receptor (beta chain) was counted once. Antigen: not known. This record comes from a study of shared clonotypes between healthy human individuals. Whole-study findings and limits: Sharing of clonotypes among donors was expected to vary with sequencing depth.

Clones were sequenced by immunoSEQ multiplex PCR, and TCRdb holds only the in-frame ones, with some missing. The sample contains 650,000 to 700,000 clones, around 91% of which appear only once. This receptor was taken from a man aged 18 to 29 in good health. Some clones in this sample may be carry-over from other donors' samples. The sequenced sample was memory CD8+ T cells from PBMCs. Subset denoted: CD45RO+ cells pooled with CCR7-negative TemRA cells.

The CDR3 region is CASPSLAGPKGEQYF. The CDR3 DNA follows: TGTGCCAGCCCCAGTCTTGCAGGGCCGAAGGGCGAGCAGTACTTC. The chain uses TRBV27 and TRBJ2-7; the D gene is possibly TRBD1 (5 bases). CDR1 is MNHEY and CDR2 is SMNVEV in the germline V gene (reference sequence). The CDR3 loop spans 15 amino acids. Trimming cost V 8 bases and J 6 bases, with 23 bases left between them.